One T cell receptor (beta chain) is described in this entry. The CDR3 spans 17 residues. CDR1 SNHLY and CDR2 FYNNEI come from the germline V gene. V trimming: 6 bases; J trimming: 0 bases; junction bases outside the gene matches: 3. This entry belongs to a study of PD-1 blockade in mismatch repair-deficient tumors. On the study more broadly: All were previously treated, progressing patients with about 11 mismatch repair-deficient cancer types.

TCRdb's table, derived via immunoSEQ multiplex PCR, lists solely in-frame clones and lacks some. The sample gives about 14,000 clones, 65% to 90% of which show up once; over 1.5% is in the top ten. The TCR originated in an adult with mismatch repair-deficient cancer. V and J are TRBV2 and TRBJ2-6; 12 bases match TRBD2. Source: PBMCs, taken approximately 15 weeks after starting pembrolizumab. The CDR3 DNA is TGTGCCAGCAGCTTGACTAGCGGGAGCTCTGGGGCCAACGTCCTGACTTTC. As protein: CASSLTSGSSGANVLTF.